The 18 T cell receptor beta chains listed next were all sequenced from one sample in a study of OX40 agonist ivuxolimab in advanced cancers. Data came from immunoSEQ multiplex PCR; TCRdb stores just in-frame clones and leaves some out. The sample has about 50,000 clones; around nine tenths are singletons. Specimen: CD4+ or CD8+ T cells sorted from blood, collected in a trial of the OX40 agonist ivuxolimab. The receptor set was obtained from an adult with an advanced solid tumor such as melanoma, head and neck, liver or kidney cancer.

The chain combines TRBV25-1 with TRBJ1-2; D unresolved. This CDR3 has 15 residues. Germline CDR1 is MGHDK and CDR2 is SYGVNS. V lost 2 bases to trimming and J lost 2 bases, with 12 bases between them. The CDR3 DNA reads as TGTGCCAGCAGTGAAGGTGGATCCCGGAACTATGGCTACACCTTC. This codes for CASSEGGSRNYGYTF.

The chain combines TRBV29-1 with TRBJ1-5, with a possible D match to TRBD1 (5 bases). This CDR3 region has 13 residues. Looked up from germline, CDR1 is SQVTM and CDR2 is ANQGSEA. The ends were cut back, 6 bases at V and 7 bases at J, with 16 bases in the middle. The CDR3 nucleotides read TGCAGCGTCGACGGAGGGGAAGGACAGCCCCAGCATTTT. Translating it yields CSVDGGEGQPQHF.

The CDR3 spells CASRTGGADTQYF. CDR3 DNA sequence: TGTGCCAGCAGGACAGGGGGGGCAGATACGCAGTATTTT. The chain uses TRBV2 and TRBJ2-3; 9 positions match TRBD1. This CDR3 region has 13 residues. With 6 bases clipped from V and 4 bases from J, the junction kept 2 bases outside the gene matches. CDR1 is SNHLY and CDR2 is FYNNEI in the germline V gene.

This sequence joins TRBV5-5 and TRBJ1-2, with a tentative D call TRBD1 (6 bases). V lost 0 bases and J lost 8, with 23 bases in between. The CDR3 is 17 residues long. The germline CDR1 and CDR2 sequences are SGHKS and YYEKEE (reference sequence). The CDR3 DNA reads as TGTGCCAGCAGCTTGGTGACAATTGCCAGGGGCGCAGGAGGCTACACCTTC. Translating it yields CASSLVTIARGAGGYTF.

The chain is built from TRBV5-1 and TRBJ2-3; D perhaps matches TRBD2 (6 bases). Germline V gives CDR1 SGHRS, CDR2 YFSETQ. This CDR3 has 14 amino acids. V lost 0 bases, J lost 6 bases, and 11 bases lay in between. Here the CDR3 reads CASSLAGARDTQYF. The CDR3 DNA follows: TGCGCCAGCAGCTTGGCGGGAGCTCGCGATACGCAGTATTTT.

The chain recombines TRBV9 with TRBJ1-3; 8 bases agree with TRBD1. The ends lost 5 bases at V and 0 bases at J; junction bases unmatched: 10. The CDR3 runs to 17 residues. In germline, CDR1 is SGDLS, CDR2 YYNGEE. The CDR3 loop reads CASSPLTGAFSGNTIYF. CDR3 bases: TGTGCCAGCAGTCCTTTGACAGGGGCCTTCTCTGGAAACACCATATATTTT.

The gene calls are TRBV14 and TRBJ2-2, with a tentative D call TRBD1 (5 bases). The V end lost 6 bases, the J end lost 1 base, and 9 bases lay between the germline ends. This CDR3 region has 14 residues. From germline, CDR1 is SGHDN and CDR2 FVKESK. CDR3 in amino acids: CASRTDLNTGELFF. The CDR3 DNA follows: TGTGCCAGCAGGACAGATTTGAACACCGGGGAGCTGTTTTTT.

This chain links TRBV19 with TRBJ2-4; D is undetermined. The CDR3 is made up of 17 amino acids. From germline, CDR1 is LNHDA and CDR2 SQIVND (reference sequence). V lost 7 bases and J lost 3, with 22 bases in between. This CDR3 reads CASTGSLPSTFKNIQYF. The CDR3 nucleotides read TGTGCCAGTACCGGATCTCTACCTTCAACCTTCAAAAACATTCAGTACTTC.

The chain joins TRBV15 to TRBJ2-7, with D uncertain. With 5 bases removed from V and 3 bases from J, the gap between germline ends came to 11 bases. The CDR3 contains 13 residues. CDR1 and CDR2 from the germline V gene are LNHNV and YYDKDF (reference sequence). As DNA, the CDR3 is TGTGCCACCAGCTTGGAGTGGGTCTACGAGCAGTACTTC. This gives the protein CATSLEWVYEQYF.

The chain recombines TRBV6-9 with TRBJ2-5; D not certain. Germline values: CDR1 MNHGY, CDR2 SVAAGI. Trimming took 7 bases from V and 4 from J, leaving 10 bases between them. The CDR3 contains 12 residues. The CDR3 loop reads CASTHPSETQYF. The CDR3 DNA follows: TGTGCCAGCACCCATCCCTCAGAGACCCAGTACTTC.

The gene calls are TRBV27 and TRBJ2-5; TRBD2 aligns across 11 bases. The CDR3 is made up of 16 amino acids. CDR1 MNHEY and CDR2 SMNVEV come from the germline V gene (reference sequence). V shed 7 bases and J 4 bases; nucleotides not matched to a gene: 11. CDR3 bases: TGTGCCAGCACCCAGAGGGTAGCGGGAGGGAGAGAGACCCAGTACTTC. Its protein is CASTQRVAGGRETQYF.

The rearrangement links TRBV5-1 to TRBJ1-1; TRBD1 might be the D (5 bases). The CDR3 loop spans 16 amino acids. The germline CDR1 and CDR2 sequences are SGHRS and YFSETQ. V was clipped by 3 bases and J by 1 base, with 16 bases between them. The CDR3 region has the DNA TGCGCCAGCAGCTCCCGGGACGGAGTTTCGAACACTGAAGCTTTCTTT. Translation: CASSSRDGVSNTEAFF.

CDR3 amino acids: CAISESGVPDQPQHF. In DNA form, the CDR3 reads TGTGCCATCAGTGAGTCGGGGGTCCCCGATCAGCCCCAGCATTTT. The chain recombines TRBV10-3 with TRBJ1-5, with a weak D call TRBD1 (5 bases). There are 15 residues in the CDR3. Germline V CDR1 and CDR2: ENHRY, SYGVKD. Trimming removed 0 bases from V and 5 bases from J, with 11 bases in between.

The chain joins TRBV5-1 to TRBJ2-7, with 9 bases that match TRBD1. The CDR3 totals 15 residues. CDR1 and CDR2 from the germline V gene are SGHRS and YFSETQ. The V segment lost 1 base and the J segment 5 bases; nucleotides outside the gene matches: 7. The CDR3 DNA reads TGCGCCAGCAGCTTGTACCGGGACAGGGTAAACGAGCAGTACTTC. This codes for CASSLYRDRVNEQYF.

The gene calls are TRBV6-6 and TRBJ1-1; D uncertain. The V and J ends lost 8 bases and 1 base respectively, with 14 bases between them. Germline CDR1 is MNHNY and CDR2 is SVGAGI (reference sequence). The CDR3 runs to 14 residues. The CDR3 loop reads CASGRLGKNTEAFF. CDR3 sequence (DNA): TGTGCCAGCGGCCGGTTAGGGAAGAACACTGAAGCTTTCTTT.

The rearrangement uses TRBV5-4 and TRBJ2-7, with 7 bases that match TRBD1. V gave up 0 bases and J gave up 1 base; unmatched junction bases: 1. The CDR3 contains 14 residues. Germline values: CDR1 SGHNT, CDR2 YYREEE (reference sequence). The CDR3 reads CASSLEGQSYEQYF. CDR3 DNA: TGTGCCAGCAGCTTGGAGGGACAGTCCTACGAGCAGTACTTC.

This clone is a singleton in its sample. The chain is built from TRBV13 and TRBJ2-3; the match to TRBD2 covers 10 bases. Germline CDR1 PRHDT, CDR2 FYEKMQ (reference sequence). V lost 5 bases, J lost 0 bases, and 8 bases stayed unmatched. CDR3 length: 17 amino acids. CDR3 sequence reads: CASSTERGLASTDTQYF. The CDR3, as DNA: TGTGCCAGCAGCACCGAGCGGGGACTAGCGAGCACAGATACGCAGTATTTT.

The CDR3, as DNA: TGCAGTGCCAGCGTCACAGATACGCAGTATTTT. It is translated as CSASVTDTQYF. J is TRBJ2-3 and V is TRBV20-1; D is unresolved. The V gene lost 6 bases and the J gene lost 2 bases, with 6 bases spanning the gap. Germline loops: CDR1 DFQATT, CDR2 SNEGSKA (reference sequence). This CDR3 spans 11 amino acids.